A single T cell receptor (beta chain) is shown here with its context. This sample was taken from a study of T cell responses to AZD1222 COVID-19 vaccine. Germline CDR1 is SGHAT and CDR2 is FQNNGV. The germline V and J ends were trimmed by 5 bases and 1 base, with 8 bases remaining between them. CDR3 length: 13 residues. This table comes from immunoSEQ multiplex PCR, and its TCRdb copy is limited to in-frame clones, with some not included. Of more than 80,000 clones listed, about 93% were seen once; the top ten hold less than 4%. The rearrangement links TRBV11-2 to TRBJ1-2, with D uncertain. Sequenced here: peripheral blood, sampled 28 days after the second AZD1222 dose. The clonotype comes from an adult who received the AZD1222 COVID-19 vaccine. This CDR3 is CASSLSLNYGYTF. CDR3 nucleotide sequence: TGTGCCAGCAGCCTCAGCCTTAACTATGGCTACACCTTC. Full variable domain (outside the CDR3, taken from reference TRBV11-2 and TRBJ1-2): EAGVAQSPRYKIIEKRQSVAFWCNPISGHATLYWYQQILGQGPKLLIQFQNNGVVDDSQLPKDRFSAERLKGVDSTLKIQPAKLEDSAVYLCASSLSLNYGYTFGSGTRLTVV.